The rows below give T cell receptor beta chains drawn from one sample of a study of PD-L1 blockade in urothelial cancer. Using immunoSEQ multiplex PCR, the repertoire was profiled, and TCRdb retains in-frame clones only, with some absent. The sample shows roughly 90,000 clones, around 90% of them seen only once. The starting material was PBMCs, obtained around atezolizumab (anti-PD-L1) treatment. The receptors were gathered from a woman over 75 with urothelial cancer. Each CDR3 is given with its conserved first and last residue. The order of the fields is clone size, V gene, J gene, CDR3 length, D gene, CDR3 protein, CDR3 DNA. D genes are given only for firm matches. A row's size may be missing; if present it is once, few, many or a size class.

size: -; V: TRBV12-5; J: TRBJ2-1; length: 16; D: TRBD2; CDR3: CASGLVTASGRNEQFF; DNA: TGTGCTAGTGGTTTGGTAACGGCTAGCGGGAGGAATGAGCAGTTCTTC
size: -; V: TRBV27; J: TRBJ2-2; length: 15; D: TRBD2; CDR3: CASSWTSGRTGELFF; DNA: TGTGCCAGCAGTTGGACTAGCGGGAGAACCGGGGAGCTGTTTTTT
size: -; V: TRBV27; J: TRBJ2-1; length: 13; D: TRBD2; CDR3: CASQLAVYNEQFF; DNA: TGTGCCAGCCAGCTAGCGGTCTACAATGAGCAGTTCTTC
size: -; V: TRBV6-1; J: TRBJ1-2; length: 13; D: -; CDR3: CATPGEVSYGYTF; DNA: TGTGCCACCCCAGGGGAAGTGTCCTATGGCTACACCTTC
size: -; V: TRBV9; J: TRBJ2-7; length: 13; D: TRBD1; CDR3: CASSDRGGDEQYF; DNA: TGTGCCAGCAGCGACAGGGGTGGCGACGAGCAGTACTTC
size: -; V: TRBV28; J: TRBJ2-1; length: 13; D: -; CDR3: CASSLHSYNEQFF; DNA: TGTGCCAGCAGTTTACACTCCTACAATGAGCAGTTCTTC
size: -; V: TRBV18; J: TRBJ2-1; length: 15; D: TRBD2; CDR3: CASSPLAGGPSEQFF; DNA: TGTGCCAGCTCACCCCTAGCGGGAGGGCCGAGTGAGCAGTTCTTC
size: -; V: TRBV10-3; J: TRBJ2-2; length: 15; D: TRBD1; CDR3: CAIRPGQGGTGELFF; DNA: TGTGCCATCAGACCGGGACAGGGTGGCACCGGGGAGCTGTTTTTT
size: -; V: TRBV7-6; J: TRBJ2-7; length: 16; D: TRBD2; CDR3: CASSAIPGLAGHEQYF; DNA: TGTGCCAGCAGCGCAATACCGGGACTAGCGGGACACGAGCAGTACTTC
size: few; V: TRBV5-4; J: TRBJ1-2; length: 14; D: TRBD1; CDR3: CASSFTGGSIGYTF; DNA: TGTGCCAGCAGCTTCACAGGGGGGAGTATTGGCTACACCTTC
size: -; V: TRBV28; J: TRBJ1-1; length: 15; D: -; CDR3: CASSPQGNMNTEAFF; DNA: TGTGCCAGCAGTCCCCAGGGGAACATGAACACTGAAGCTTTCTTT
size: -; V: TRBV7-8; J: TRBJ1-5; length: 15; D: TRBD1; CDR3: CASSHGQGGGQPQHF; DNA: TGTGCCAGCAGCCACGGACAGGGTGGGGGCCAGCCCCAGCATTTT
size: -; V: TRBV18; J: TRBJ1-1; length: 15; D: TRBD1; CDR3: CASSPMTGGGTEAFF; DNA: TGTGCCAGCTCACCTATGACAGGGGGAGGCACTGAAGCTTTCTTT
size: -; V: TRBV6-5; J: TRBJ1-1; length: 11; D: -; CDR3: CASSRDKEAFF; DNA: TGTGCCAGCAGCAGAGACAAAGAAGCTTTCTTT
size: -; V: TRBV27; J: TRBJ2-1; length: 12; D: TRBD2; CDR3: CASTASRGGQFF; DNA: TGTGCCAGCACGGCGAGCCGCGGGGGGCAGTTCTTC
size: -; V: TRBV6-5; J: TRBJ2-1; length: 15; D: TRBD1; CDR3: CASSYKSGGYNEQFF; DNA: TGTGCCAGCAGTTATAAGTCAGGGGGCTACAATGAGCAGTTCTTC
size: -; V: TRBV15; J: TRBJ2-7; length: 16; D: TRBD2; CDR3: CATSKDGVAGSYEQYF; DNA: TGTGCCACCAGCAAAGATGGGGTAGCGGGAAGCTACGAGCAGTACTTC
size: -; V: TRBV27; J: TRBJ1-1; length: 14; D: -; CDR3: CASSFSGVNTEAFF; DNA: TGTGCCAGCAGTTTCTCCGGGGTGAACACTGAAGCTTTCTTT
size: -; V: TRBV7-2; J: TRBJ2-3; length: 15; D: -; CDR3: CASSLGPGFTDTQYF; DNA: TGTGCCAGCAGCTTAGGTCCGGGGTTCACAGATACGCAGTATTTT
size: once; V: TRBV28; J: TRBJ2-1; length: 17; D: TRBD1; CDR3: CASSFGGQGATYNEQFF; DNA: TGTGCCAGCAGTTTTGGCGGGCAGGGGGCTACCTACAATGAGCAGTTCTTC
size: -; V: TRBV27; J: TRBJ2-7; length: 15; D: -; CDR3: CASSLPSTGPHEQYF; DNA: TGTGCCAGCAGTTTGCCATCCACAGGACCCCACGAGCAGTACTTC
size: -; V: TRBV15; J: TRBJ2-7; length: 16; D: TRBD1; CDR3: CATSTVGTAKSYEQYF; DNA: TGTGCCACCAGCACCGTCGGGACAGCGAAATCCTACGAGCAGTACTTC
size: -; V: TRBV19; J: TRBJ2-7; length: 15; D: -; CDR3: CASSGGNSPPGEQYF; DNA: TGTGCCAGTAGTGGAGGTAATTCCCCACCGGGGGAGCAGTACTTC
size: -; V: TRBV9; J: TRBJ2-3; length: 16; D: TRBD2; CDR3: CASSVGTSGLTDTQYF; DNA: TGTGCCAGCAGCGTAGGGACTAGCGGGCTAACAGATACGCAGTATTTT
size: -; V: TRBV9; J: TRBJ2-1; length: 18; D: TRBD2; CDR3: CASSVDPSGWNVGHEQFF; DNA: TGTGCCAGCAGCGTAGACCCTAGCGGGTGGAATGTAGGCCATGAGCAGTTCTTC
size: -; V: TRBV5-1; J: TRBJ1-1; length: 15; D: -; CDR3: CASSLGGTLNTEAFF; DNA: TGCGCCAGCAGCTTGGGGGGGACACTGAACACTGAAGCTTTCTTT
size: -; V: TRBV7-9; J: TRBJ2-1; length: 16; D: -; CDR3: CASSLTSLPGDNEQFF; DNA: TGTGCCAGCAGCTTAACTAGCCTCCCGGGGGACAATGAGCAGTTCTTC
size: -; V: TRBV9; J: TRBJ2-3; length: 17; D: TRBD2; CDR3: CASSVLAGGFSTDTQYF; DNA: TGTGCCAGCAGCGTTCTGGCGGGAGGGTTTAGCACAGATACGCAGTATTTT
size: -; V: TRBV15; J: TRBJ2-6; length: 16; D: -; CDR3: CATSRGLTDGANVLTF; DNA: TGTGCCACCAGCAGGGGCCTGACGGATGGGGCCAACGTCCTGACTTTC
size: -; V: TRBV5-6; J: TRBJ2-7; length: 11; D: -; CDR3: CASSTAYEQYF; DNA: TGTGCCAGCAGCACGGCCTACGAGCAGTACTTC
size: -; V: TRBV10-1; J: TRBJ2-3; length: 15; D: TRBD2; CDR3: CASSLGLAGVDTQYF; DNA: TGCGCCAGCAGCCTGGGACTAGCGGGTGTAGATACGCAGTATTTT